Below, 12 T cell receptor beta chains from the same sample are listed, as sequenced in a study of T cell responses to AZD1222 COVID-19 vaccine. Only in-frame clones appear in the TCRdb table, and some are missing; sequencing was by immunoSEQ multiplex PCR. The sample has 130,000 to 150,000 clones; about nine tenths are singletons. The sample in question was peripheral blood, obtained on day 0 of AZD1222 vaccination. The receptors were sampled from an adult in good health.

The CDR3 loop reads CASSEGGGQETQYF. DNA of the CDR3: TGTGCCAGCAGCGAGGGTGGGGGGCAAGAGACCCAGTACTTC. V and J are TRBV9 and TRBJ2-5, with D possibly TRBD2 on 6 matching bases. Trimming removed 3 bases at V and 2 bases at J, with 11 bases between. Germline V gene lookup returns CDR1 SGDLS and CDR2 YYNGEE. The CDR3 has 14 amino acids.

V gene TRBV27 combines with J gene TRBJ1-2; no clear D gene. Trimming removed 3 bases from V and 4 bases from J, with 12 bases in between. Germline CDR1 reads MNHEY; CDR2 reads SMNVEV (reference sequence). CDR3 length equals 14 residues. In nucleotides, the CDR3 is TGTGCCAGCAGTTTGGTGGGGTCGGCCTATGGCTACACCTTC. It encodes CASSLVGSAYGYTF.

This sequence joins TRBV4-3 and TRBJ2-2; the D is unclear. Germline CDR1 is LGHNA and CDR2 is YSLEER. Between the trimmed V and J ends, which lost 2 bases and 2 bases, there was a span of 9 bases. This CDR3 has 15 residues. CDR3 residues: CASSQLLLNTGELFF. Written as DNA, the CDR3 is TGCGCCAGCAGCCAACTCCTCCTTAACACCGGGGAGCTGTTTTTT.

The rearrangement joins TRBV6-5 to TRBJ2-7, with D unresolved. The CDR3 loop spans 16 amino acids. Germline CDR1 MNHEY, CDR2 SVGAGI. Trimming removed 2 bases at V and 2 bases at J, with 16 bases between. CDR3 in amino acids: CASSYRLSVLPYEQYF. The CDR3 region has the DNA TGTGCCAGCAGTTACCGGCTATCCGTACTACCCTACGAGCAGTACTTC.

The DNA of the CDR3 is TGTGCCAGCACCATGCGTGGGGGAGACGAGCAGTACTTC. The encoded protein is CASTMRGGDEQYF. The chain employs TRBV5-8 and TRBJ2-7; D could derive from TRBD1 or TRBD2 (5 bases each). The CDR3 runs to 13 residues. V shed 6 bases and J shed 5 bases, with 15 bases lying between them. The germline V gene has CDR1 SGHTS and CDR2 YDEGEE.

This clone was recorded at least ten times. This chain joins TRBV9 and TRBJ2-7, with D possibly TRBD2 on 5 matching bases. The germline V and J ends were trimmed by 0 bases and 8 bases, with 15 bases remaining between them. Germline V gives CDR1 SGDLS, CDR2 YYNGEE. The CDR3 spans 14 residues. CDR3 residues: CASSVDSVMTKQYF. The CDR3 coding sequence is TGTGCCAGCAGCGTAGATAGCGTAATGACCAAGCAGTACTTC.

The rearrangement links TRBV4-2 to TRBJ2-2; 9 positions agree with TRBD2. CDR1 is LGHNA and CDR2 is YNFKEQ in the germline V gene. The CDR3 has 18 amino acids. V trimming: 0 bases; J trimming: 4 bases; junction bases outside the gene matches: 9. The CDR3 here is CASSQEGSGGLPTGELFF. The CDR3 DNA sequence: TGTGCCAGCAGCCAAGAGGGGAGCGGGGGGTTACCCACCGGGGAGCTGTTTTTT.

A word on this clone: Other DNA sequences within the sample encode an identical CDR3. The chain joins TRBV28 to TRBJ1-4; maybe TRBD1 (5 bases). Trimming removed 5 bases at V and 2 bases at J, with 12 bases between. This CDR3 spans 15 amino acids. CDR1 and CDR2 (germline): MDHEN, SYDVKM. This CDR3 is CASSPPGRTNEKLFF. The DNA for the CDR3 is TGTGCCAGCAGTCCGCCAGGGCGGACTAATGAAAAACTGTTTTTT.

The chain has TRBV5-4 and TRBJ2-1, with D hard to call. The V and J ends lost 1 base and 4 bases respectively, with 9 bases between them. This CDR3 comprises 14 residues. Germline V CDR1 and CDR2: SGHNT, YYREEE (reference sequence). CDR3 in DNA: TGTGCCAGCAGCTTGAGCTTGGGGTACAATGAGCAGTTCTTC. As protein: CASSLSLGYNEQFF.

The rearrangement uses TRBV5-6 and TRBJ1-6, with 9 bases fitting TRBD1. J lost 7 bases, V lost 4 bases, and 15 bases had no gene match. The germline CDR1 and CDR2 sequences are SGHDT and YYEEEE. This CDR3 has 18 residues. The CDR3 spells CASSPYSGRDRDNSPLHF. CDR3 DNA: TGTGCCAGCAGCCCATATTCGGGGCGGGACAGGGACAATTCACCCCTCCACTTT.

Written as DNA, the CDR3 is TGTGCCAGCAGCTGGGGGAATTCTGGAAACACCATATATTTT. Its translation: CASSWGNSGNTIYF. This rearrangement joins TRBV5-4 to TRBJ1-3, with a tentative D call TRBD1 (5 bases). Deletions cut 3 bases from V and 1 base from J, with 8 bases between. The germline V gene has CDR1 SGHNT and CDR2 YYREEE (reference sequence). The CDR3 contains 14 residues.

The chain links TRBV5-6 to TRBJ1-2; no clear D. Per the germline V gene, CDR1 is SGHDT and CDR2 is YYEEEE. Between the trimmed V and J ends, which lost 4 bases and 6 bases, there was a span of 10 bases. The CDR3 covers 12 residues. CDR3 protein: CASSHRADGYTF. In DNA, the CDR3 is TGTGCCAGCAGCCACCGGGCGGATGGCTACACCTTC.